These 5 T cell receptor beta chains originate from one sample sequenced in a study of T-cell memory formation after mild COVID-19. TCRdb reprocessed the 5' RACE reads with MiXCR, giving one entry per CDR3 protein. The sample records 170,000 or so distinct CDR3 sequences, roughly a fifth being singletons. Sequenced input: PBMCs or a T cell subset sorted from them (not recorded which). These receptors all come from an adult woman who had mild COVID-19 (a few samples of this study predate the infection). Cell type and time point are not known.

The chain recombines TRBV12-3 or TRBV12-4 with TRBJ2-7; possibly TRBD2 for D (7 bases). Trimming removed 0 bases at V and 0 bases at J, with 9 bases between. The length of the CDR3 is 15 residues. CDR3 amino acids: CASSLAGGGSYEQYF. The DNA for the CDR3 is TGTGCCAGCAGTTTAGCGGGAGGGGGCTCCTACGAGCAGTACTTC.

This clonotype appeared a few times. CDR3 in amino acids: CASSLLEYDEQFF. Here the CDR3 DNA reads TGTGCCAGCAGCTTACTAGAATACGATGAGCAGTTCTTC. The rearrangement joins TRBV7-7 to TRBJ2-1; no clear D. Germline CDR1 and CDR2: SSHAT and FNYEAQ (reference sequence). V gave up 2 bases and J gave up 8 bases, with 10 bases separating them. The CDR3 has 13 amino acids.

This clonotype was counted only a few times. The V and J genes are TRBV24-1 and TRBJ1-2; the match to TRBD1 covers 8 bases. The trim removed 4 bases at V and 0 bases at J, leaving 9 bases unmatched. The V gene's germline CDR1 is KGHDR and CDR2 SFDVKD. The CDR3 is 17 residues long. The CDR3 DNA follows: TGTGCCACCAGTGACCAGAAAGGACAGGGAGCTAACTATGGCTACACCTTC. It codes for CATSDQKGQGANYGYTF.

This clonotype has only a few counts. The V and J genes are TRBV12-3 or TRBV12-4 and TRBJ2-1, with D possibly TRBD2 on 6 matching bases. Trimming cost V 6 bases and J 1 base, with 16 bases left between them. CDR3 length: 16 residues. The chain's CDR3 is CASRTPSGESYNEQFF. The CDR3 nucleotides read TGTGCCAGCAGAACTCCATCGGGGGAGTCCTACAATGAGCAGTTCTTC.

This clonotype was picked up a small number of times. The chain carries TRBV5-1 and TRBJ2-7, with 11 bases matching TRBD2. The CDR3 contains 16 residues. Per the germline V gene, CDR1 is SGHRS and CDR2 is YFSETQ. V lost 2 bases, J lost 1 base, and 5 bases stayed unmatched. Here the CDR3 reads CASSFTSGSTSYEQYF. The CDR3 DNA reads as TGCGCCAGCAGCTTTACTAGCGGGAGTACGTCCTACGAGCAGTACTTC.